The T cell receptor beta chain under discussion was sequenced for a study of T cells in Graves' hyperthyroidism and ophthalmopathy. Researchers amplified the TCR beta CDR3 regions from RNA transcripts. During a first-round RT-PCR of the TCR CDR3, the HTBI primer set was used. TCRdb itself ran the multiplex PCR reads through MiXCR, one entry per CDR3 protein. The sample shows fewer than 350,000 distinct CDR3 sequences, 15% to 20% of them seen only once. With a duration under 2 months, the hyperthyroidism was newly diagnosed in patients aged 18 to 65. Material for sequencing was blood. This TCR was sampled from a woman aged 50 to 60 with Graves' hyperthyroidism.

This CDR3 is CASSLGLAGVNTGELFF. For the CDR3, the DNA is TGTGCCAGCTCCCTGGGACTAGCGGGAGTGAACACCGGGGAGCTGTTTTTT. V gene TRBV3-1 combines with J gene TRBJ2-2, with 14 bases identical to TRBD2. Germline lookup yields CDR1 LGHDT and CDR2 YNNKEL (reference sequence). V lost 8 bases and J lost 1; bases outside the gene matches: 6. This CDR3 has 17 amino acids.